This entry lists 7 T cell receptor beta chains sequenced from one sample in a study of T cells after yellow fever vaccination. TCRdb independently ran MiXCR on the 5' RACE reads; one entry per CDR3 protein. The sample consists of some 340,000 distinct CDR3 sequences, roughly a tenth of them appearing once. The starting material was CD4+ T cells sorted from PBMCs, obtained 45 days after the yellow fever booster vaccination. The source is a man aged 18 to 30 who received the YFV17D yellow fever vaccine.

This clonotype was found a few times. The chain joins TRBV20-1 to TRBJ2-5; 7 bases are shared with TRBD2. V shed 6 bases, J shed 5 bases, and the junction held 12 bases outside the gene matches. The V gene's germline CDR1 is DFQATT and CDR2 SNEGSKA (reference sequence). The CDR3 extends over 14 amino acids. This CDR3 reads CSARDWGGLETQYF. CDR3 DNA sequence: TGCAGTGCCCGAGATTGGGGGGGGTTGGAGACCCAGTACTTC.

The chain links TRBV6-2 or TRBV6-3 to TRBJ2-1; D remains ambiguous. Per germline, CDR1 MNHEY and CDR2 SVGEGT. Trimming stripped 2 bases from V and 4 bases from J, with 27 bases between. This CDR3 has 20 residues. The DNA for the CDR3 is TGTGCCAGCAGTTACCCTACCAGAGTCCAGGCTCCCCTGCGGTACAATGAGCAGTTCTTC. Translating it yields CASSYPTRVQAPLRYNEQFF.

This clonotype has at least ten counts. The rearrangement links TRBV7-9 to TRBJ1-1, with D hard to call. Trimming left V 7 bases short and J 3 bases short, with 9 bases between. CDR1 SEHNR and CDR2 FQNEAQ come from the germline V gene (reference sequence). This CDR3 is 12 amino acids long. CDR3 sequence: CASTPTDTEAFF. In DNA form, the CDR3 reads TGTGCCAGCACCCCCACGGACACTGAAGCTTTCTTT.

This clonotype was observed a few times. The genes are TRBV5-1 and TRBJ2-3, with 9 positions matching TRBD2. Trimming removed 1 base from V and 0 bases from J; junction bases left unmatched: 15. The CDR3 spans 20 residues. Germline V CDR1 and CDR2: SGHRS, YFSETQ. CDR3 nucleotides: TGCGCCAGCAGCTTGTACGGCCTAGCGGGGACCCTACCTAGCACAGATACGCAGTATTTT. This encodes CASSLYGLAGTLPSTDTQYF.

The rearrangement uses TRBV21-1 and TRBJ2-3. TRBV21-1 is a listed pseudogene. The CDR3 is 16 amino acids. The CDR3 nucleotides read TGTGCCAGCAGCAAAGCGGGTCAGGCAGTCTCAGATACGCAGTATTTT. Translated: CASSKAGQAVSDTQYF.

This sequence joins TRBV12-3 or TRBV12-4 and TRBJ2-6, with 8 bases fitting TRBD1. The V segment lost 6 bases and the J segment 2 bases; nucleotides outside the gene matches: 3. This CDR3 is 15 amino acids long. For the CDR3, the DNA is TGTGCCAGCAGAAAGACAGGGGCTGGGGCCAACGTCCTGACTTTC. Protein: CASRKTGAGANVLTF.

There are a few counts of this clonotype. The chain carries TRBV14 and TRBJ2-5; D is perhaps TRBD2 (6 bases). Trimming left V 4 bases short and J 5 bases short, with 23 bases between. The CDR3 contains 17 residues. In germline, CDR1 is SGHDN, CDR2 FVKESK. CDR3 sequence (DNA): TGTGCCAGCAGCCCCCAAAGTATCCGGGGAGGAGTGGAGACCCAGTACTTC. It specifies CASSPQSIRGGVETQYF.